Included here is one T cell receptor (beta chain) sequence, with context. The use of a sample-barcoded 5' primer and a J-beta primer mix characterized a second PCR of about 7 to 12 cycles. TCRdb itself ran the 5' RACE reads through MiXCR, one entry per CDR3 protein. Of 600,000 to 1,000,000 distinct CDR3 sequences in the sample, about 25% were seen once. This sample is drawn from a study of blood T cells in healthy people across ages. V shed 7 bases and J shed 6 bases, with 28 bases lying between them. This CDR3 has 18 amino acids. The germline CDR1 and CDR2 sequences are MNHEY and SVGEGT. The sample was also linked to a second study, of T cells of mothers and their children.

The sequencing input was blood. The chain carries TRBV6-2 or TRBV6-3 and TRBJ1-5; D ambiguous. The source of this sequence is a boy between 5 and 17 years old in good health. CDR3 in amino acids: CASTTATEARGVGQPQHF. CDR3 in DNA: TGTGCCAGCACCACAGCCACCGAAGCACGGGGAGTGGGTCAGCCCCAGCATTTT.